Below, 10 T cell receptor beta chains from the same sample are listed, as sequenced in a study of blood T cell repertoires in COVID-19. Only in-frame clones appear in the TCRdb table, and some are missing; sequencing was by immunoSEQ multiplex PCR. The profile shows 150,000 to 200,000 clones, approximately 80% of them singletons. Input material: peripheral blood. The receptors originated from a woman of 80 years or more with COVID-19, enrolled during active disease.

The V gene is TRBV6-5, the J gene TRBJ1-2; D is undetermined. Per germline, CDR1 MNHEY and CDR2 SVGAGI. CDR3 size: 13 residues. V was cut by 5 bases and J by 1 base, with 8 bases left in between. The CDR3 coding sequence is TGTGCCAGCAGTCCCACTAGTAACTATGGCTACACCTTC. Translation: CASSPTSNYGYTF.

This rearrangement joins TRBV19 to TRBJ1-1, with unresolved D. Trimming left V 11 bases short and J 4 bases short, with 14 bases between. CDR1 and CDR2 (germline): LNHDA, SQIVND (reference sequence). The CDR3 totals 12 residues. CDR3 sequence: CAHVGAPTEAFF. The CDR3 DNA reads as TGTGCCCACGTCGGAGCTCCCACTGAAGCTTTCTTT. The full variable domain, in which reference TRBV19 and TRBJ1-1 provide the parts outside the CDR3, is DGGITQSPKYLFRKEGQNVTLSCEQNLNHDAMYWYRQDPGQGLRLIYYSQIVNDFQKGDIAEGYSVSREKKESFPLTVTSAQKNPTAFYLCAHVGAPTEAFFGQGTRLTVV.

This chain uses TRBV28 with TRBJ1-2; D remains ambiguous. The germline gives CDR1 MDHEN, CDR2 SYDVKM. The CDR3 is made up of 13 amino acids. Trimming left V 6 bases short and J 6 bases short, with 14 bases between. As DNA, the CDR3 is TGTGCCAGCAGATCGACACGGGGTGATGGCTACACCTTC. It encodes CASRSTRGDGYTF.

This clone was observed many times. The CDR3 DNA reads as TGCAGCGCGGGACTAGTCACGAATACGCAGTATTTT. Translated, it gives CSAGLVTNTQYF. This chain uses TRBV29-1 with TRBJ2-3, with 8 bases aligning to TRBD2. Germline V CDR1 and CDR2: SQVTM, ANQGSEA. The CDR3 is 12 amino acids. The junction had 7 bases not matched to a gene; V was cut back by 7 bases and J by 7 bases.

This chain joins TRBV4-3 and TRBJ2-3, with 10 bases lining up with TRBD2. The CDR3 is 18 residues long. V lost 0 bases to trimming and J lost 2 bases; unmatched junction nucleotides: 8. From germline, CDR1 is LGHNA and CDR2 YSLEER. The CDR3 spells CASSQDSGLAGVTDTQYF. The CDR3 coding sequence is TGCGCCAGCAGCCAAGATTCTGGTCTAGCGGGGGTCACAGATACGCAGTATTTT.

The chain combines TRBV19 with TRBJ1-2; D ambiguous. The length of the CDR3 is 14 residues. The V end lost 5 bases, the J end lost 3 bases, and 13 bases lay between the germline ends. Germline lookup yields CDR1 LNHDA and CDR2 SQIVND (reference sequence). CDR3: CASSLRQTHYGYTF. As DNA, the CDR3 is TGTGCCAGTAGTTTAAGGCAGACTCACTATGGCTACACCTTC.

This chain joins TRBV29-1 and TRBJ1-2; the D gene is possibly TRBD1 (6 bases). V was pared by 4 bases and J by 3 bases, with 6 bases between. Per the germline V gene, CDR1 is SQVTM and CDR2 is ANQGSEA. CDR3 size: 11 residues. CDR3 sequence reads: CSVGTDYGYTF. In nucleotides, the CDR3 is TGCAGCGTTGGGACAGACTATGGCTACACCTTC. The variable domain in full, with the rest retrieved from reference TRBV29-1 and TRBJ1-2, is SAVISQKPSRDICQRGTSLTIQCQVDSQVTMMFWYRQQPGQSLTLIATANQGSEATYESGFVIDKFPISRPNLTFSTLTVSNMSPEDSSIYLCSVGTDYGYTFGSGTRLTVV.

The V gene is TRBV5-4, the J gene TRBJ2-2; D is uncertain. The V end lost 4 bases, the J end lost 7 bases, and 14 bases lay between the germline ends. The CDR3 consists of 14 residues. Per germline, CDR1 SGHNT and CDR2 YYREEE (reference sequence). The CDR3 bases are TGTGCCAGCAGCCGGCCTAGTTTCGACGGGGAGCTGTTTTTT. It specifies CASSRPSFDGELFF.

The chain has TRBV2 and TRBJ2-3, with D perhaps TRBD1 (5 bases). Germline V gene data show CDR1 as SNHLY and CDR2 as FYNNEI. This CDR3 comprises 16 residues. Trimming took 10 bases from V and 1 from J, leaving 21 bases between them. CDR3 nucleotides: TGTGCCATCGAACTTATACAGGCGGTTCGCACAGATACGCAGTATTTT. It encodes CAIELIQAVRTDTQYF. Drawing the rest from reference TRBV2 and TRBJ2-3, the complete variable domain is EPEVTQTPSHQVTQMGQEVILRCVPISNHLYFYWYRQILGQKVEFLVSFYNNEISEKSEIFDDQFSVERPDGSNFTLKIRSTKLEDSAMYFCAIELIQAVRTDTQYFGPGTRLTVL.

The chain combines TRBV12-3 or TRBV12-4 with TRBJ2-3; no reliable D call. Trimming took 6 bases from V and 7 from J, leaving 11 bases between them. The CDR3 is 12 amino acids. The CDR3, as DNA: TGTGCCAGCAGACTTTCTCCCCATACGCAGTATTTT. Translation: CASRLSPHTQYF.